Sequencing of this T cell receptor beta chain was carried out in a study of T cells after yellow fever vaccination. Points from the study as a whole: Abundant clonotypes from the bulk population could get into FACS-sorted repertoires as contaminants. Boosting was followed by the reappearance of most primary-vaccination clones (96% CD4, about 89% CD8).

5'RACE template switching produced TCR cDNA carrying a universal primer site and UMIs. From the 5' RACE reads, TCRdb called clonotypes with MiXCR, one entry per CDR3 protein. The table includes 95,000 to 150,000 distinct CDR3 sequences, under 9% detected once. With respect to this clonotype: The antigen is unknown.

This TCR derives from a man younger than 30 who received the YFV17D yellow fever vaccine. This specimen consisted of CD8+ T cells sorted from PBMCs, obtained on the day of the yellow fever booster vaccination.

This CDR3 is CASSRDGLNTEAFF. The CDR3 region has the DNA TGTGCCAGCAGCCGAGACGGGTTGAACACTGAAGCTTTCTTT. This chain links TRBV7-2 with TRBJ1-1; no firm D call. Germline lookup yields CDR1 SGHTA and CDR2 FQGNSA. The CDR3 length is 14 residues. Trimming removed 5 bases from V and 0 bases from J, with 10 bases in between.